This is a list of T cell receptor beta chains from one sample in a study of technical replicates of blood from several donors. Clones were sequenced by immunoSEQ multiplex PCR, and TCRdb holds only the in-frame ones, with some missing. The sample records tens of thousands of clones, 96% being singletons. Sequencing input: T cells isolated from PBMCs. These receptors were collected from a human donor in good health. Both conserved end residues are part of each CDR3. D genes are given only for firm matches. Not all rows give a size; the values are once, few, many and, for expanded clones, a class.

CDR3,DNA,size,D,V,J
CAWRDRGTGTYNEQFF,TGTGCCTGGAGAGACAGGGGGACTGGGACCTACAATGAGCAGTTCTTC,-,TRBD1,TRBV30,TRBJ2-1
CAISGTGTQETQYF,TGTGCCATCAGTGGGACAGGGACGCAAGAGACCCAGTACTTC,once,TRBD1,TRBV10-3,TRBJ2-5
CARRGMNTEAFF,TGTGCCAGAAGGGGGATGAACACTGAAGCTTTCTTT,-,-,TRBV27,TRBJ1-1
CASSEGAGFTYGYTF,TGTGCCAGCAGTGAAGGCGCAGGGTTTACCTATGGCTACACCTTC,-,-,TRBV6-1,TRBJ1-2
CASSLGGRRNTIYF,TGTGCCAGCAGCTTAGGGGGGCGCAGAAACACCATATATTTT,-,-,TRBV7-6,TRBJ1-3
CASSFSGSSYEQYF,TGTGCCAGCAGCTTTAGCGGGAGCAGCTACGAGCAGTACTTC,-,TRBD2,TRBV7-9,TRBJ2-7
CASRSQTSSYEQYF,TGTGCCAGCCGTTCCCAGACTAGCTCCTACGAGCAGTACTTC,-,-,TRBV2,TRBJ2-7
CASTTGGGQPQHF,TGTGCCAGTACGACAGGGGGCGGTCAGCCCCAGCATTTT,once,TRBD1,TRBV19,TRBJ1-5
CASKQGGGYTF,TGTGCCAGCAAACAGGGGGGAGGCTACACCTTC,-,TRBD1,TRBV27,TRBJ1-2
CASSPPTRKEQYF,TGTGCCAGCAGTCCCCCTACTAGAAAGGAGCAGTACTTC,-,-,TRBV28,TRBJ2-7
CASSLVDSEAFF,TGTGCCAGCAGCTTAGTCGATAGTGAAGCTTTCTTT,-,-,TRBV11-2,TRBJ1-1
CASSYTSGGSSYNEQFF,TGTGCCAGCAGTTATACTAGCGGGGGAAGCTCCTACAATGAGCAGTTCTTC,-,TRBD2,TRBV7-6,TRBJ2-1